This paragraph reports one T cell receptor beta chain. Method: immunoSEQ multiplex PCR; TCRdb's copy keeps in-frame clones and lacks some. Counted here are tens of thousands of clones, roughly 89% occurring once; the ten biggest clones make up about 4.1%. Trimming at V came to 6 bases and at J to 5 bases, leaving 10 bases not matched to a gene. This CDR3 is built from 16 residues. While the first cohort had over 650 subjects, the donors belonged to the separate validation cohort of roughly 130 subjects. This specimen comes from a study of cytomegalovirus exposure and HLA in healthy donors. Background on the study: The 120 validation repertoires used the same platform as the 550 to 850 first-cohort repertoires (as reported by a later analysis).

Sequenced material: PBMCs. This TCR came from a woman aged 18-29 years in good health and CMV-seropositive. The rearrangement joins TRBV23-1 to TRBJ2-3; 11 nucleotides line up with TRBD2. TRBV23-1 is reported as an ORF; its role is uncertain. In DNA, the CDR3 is TGCGCCAGCAGCCAAGACGCTAGCGGGGGGCGAGATACGCAGTATTTT. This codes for CASSQDASGGRDTQYF.